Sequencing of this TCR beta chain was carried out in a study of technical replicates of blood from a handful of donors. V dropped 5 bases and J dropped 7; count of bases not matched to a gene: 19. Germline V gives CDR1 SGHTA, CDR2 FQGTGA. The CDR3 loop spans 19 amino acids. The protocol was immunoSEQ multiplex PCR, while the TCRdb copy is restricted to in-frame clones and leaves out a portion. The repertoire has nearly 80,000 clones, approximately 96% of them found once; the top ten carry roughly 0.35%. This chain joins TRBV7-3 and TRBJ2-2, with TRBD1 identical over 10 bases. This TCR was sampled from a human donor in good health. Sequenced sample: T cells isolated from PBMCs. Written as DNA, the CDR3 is TGTGCCAGCAGCGATCCAGTAGTCTTCCCGGGACAGGGGATCGGGGAGCTGTTTTTT. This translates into CASSDPVVFPGQGIGELFF.